This T cell receptor beta chain was observed in a study of human T cells and chemical hapten exposure. Overall study results and limits: TCRs above 1 in 1000 frequency stayed constant with DPC sensitization.

This clonotype was seen ten or more times. Its antigen is not identified. Deletions cut 0 bases from V and 7 bases from J, with 19 bases between. Germline V gives CDR1 LNHNV, CDR2 YYDKDF (reference sequence). The CDR3 totals 17 residues. Time point given: healthy volunteer bleed at 2 weeks. Sequencing started from total RNA isolated from unfractionated whole blood. TCRdb passed the RACE reads through MiXCR, listing each CDR3 protein once. The sample has about 45,000 distinct CDR3 sequences, 4.4% seen once. V gene TRBV15 combines with J gene TRBJ2-1; D may be TRBD1 or TRBD2 (5 bases each). The sequence was collected from a human donor in good health. Some clones in this sample may be carry-over from other donors' samples. The specimen sequenced was whole blood. The CDR3 sequence: CATSRDRVGAMMNEQFF. The CDR3, as DNA: TGTGCCACCAGCAGAGATCGGGTCGGGGCCATGATGAATGAGCAGTTCTTC.